This paragraph covers one TCR beta chain sequence. The antigen is unknown. This record comes from a study of cytomegalovirus exposure and HLA in healthy donors. The study, taken as a whole, reports: What a later analysis reportedly showed was that an Asian-associated ancestry cluster had fewer N-insertions than the approximately 700-donor mean. CMV serostatus was the only immune exposure information that was available.

Donors in the study were healthy people who gave bone marrow. Germline V CDR1 and CDR2: GTSNPN, SVGIG (reference sequence). The CDR3 length is 15 residues. V gave up 3 bases and J gave up 2 bases; unmatched junction bases: 7. This PCR relied on a set of 60 Vbeta primers and 13 Jbeta primers. Clones were sequenced by immunoSEQ multiplex PCR, and TCRdb holds only the in-frame ones, with some missing. The sample yields around 170,000 clones, over 70% seen once. The gene calls are TRBV30 and TRBJ2-3; 8 positions agree with TRBD1. The sample taken for sequencing was PBMCs. This clonotype was obtained from a woman between 35 and 50 years old in good health and CMV-seropositive. In DNA form, the CDR3 reads TGTGCCTGGAGCAAGGACAGGGCAGCCACAGATACGCAGTATTTT. Its protein product is CAWSKDRAATDTQYF. The whole variable domain, filled in from reference TRBV30 and TRBJ2-3, reads SQTIHQWPATLVQPVGSPLSLECTVEGTSNPNLYWYRQAAGRGLQLLFYSVGIGQISSEVPQNLSASRPQDRQFILSSKKLLLSDSGFYLCAWSKDRAATDTQYFGPGTRLTVL.